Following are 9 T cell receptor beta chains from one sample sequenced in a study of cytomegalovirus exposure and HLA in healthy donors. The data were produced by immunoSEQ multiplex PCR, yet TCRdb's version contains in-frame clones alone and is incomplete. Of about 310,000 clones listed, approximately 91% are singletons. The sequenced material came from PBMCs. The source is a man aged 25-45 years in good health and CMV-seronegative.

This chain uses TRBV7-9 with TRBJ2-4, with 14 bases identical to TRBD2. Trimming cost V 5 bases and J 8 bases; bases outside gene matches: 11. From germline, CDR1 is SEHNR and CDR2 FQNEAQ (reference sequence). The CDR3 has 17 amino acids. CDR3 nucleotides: TGTGCCAGCAGCACGGGACTAGCGGGGGACACGGGTGACATTCAGTACTTC. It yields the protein CASSTGLAGDTGDIQYF.

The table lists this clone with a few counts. CDR3 DNA sequence: TGCGCCAGCAGCCAATGGGGACAGGGGGAAGACGCCGGGGAGCTGTTTTTT. Residues: CASSQWGQGEDAGELFF. The V gene is TRBV4-1, the J gene TRBJ2-2, with 11 bases fitting TRBD1. This CDR3 is built from 17 residues. The V and J ends lost 2 bases and 6 bases, in that order; junction bases with no gene match: 8. Germline V lookup: CDR1 MGHRA, CDR2 YSYEKL.

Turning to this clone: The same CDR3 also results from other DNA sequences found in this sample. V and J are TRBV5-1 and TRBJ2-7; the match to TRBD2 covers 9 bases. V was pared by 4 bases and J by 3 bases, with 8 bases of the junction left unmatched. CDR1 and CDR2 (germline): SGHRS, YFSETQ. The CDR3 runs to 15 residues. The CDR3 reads CASSLLAGGLYEQYF. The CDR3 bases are TGCGCCAGCAGCCTCCTGGCGGGGGGGCTCTACGAGCAGTACTTC.

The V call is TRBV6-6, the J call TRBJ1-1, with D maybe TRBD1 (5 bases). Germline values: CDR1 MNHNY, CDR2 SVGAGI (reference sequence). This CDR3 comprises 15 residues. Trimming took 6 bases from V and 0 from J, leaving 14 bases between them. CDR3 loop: CASRRTGVMNTEAFF. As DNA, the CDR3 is TGTGCCAGCAGGAGAACAGGAGTTATGAACACTGAAGCTTTCTTT.

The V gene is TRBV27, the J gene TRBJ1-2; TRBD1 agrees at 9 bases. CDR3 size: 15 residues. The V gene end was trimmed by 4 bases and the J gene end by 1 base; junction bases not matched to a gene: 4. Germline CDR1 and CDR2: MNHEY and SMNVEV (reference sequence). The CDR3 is CASSYRTGDNYGYTF. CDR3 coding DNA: TGTGCCAGCAGTTATAGGACAGGGGATAACTATGGCTACACCTTC.

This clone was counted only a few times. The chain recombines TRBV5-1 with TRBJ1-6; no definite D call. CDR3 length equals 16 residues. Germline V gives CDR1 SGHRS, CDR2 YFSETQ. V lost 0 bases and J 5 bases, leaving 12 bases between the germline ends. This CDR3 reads CASSLGGTFNNSPLHF. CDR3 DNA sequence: TGCGCCAGCAGCTTGGGAGGTACATTCAATAATTCACCCCTCCACTTT. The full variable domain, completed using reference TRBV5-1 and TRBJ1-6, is KAGVTQTPRYLIKTRGQQVTLSCSPISGHRSVSWYQQTPGQGLQFLFEYFSETQRNKGNFPGRFSGRQFSNSRSEMNVSTLELGDSALYLCASSLGGTFNNSPLHFGNGTRLTVT.

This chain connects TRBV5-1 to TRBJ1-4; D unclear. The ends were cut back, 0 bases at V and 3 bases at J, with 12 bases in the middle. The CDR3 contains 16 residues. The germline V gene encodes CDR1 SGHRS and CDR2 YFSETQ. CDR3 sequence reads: CASSLGEGSANEKLFF. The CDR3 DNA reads TGCGCCAGCAGCTTGGGAGAGGGTTCAGCTAATGAAAAACTGTTTTTT.

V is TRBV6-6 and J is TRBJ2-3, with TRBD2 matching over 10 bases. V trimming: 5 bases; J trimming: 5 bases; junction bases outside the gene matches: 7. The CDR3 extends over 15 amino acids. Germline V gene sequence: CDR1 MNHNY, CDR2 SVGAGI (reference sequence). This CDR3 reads CASSGERGGRDTQYF. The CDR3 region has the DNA TGTGCCAGCAGTGGGGAGCGGGGGGGCCGAGATACGCAGTATTTT.

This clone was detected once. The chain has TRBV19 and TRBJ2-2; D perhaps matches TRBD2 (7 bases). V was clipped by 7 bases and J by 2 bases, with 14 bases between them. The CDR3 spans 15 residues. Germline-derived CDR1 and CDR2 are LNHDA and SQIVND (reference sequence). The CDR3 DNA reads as TGTGCCAGTACCCGGGGCGGGGGCAACACCGGGGAGCTGTTTTTT. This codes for CASTRGGGNTGELFF.